This T cell receptor beta chain was recorded in a study of cytomegalovirus exposure and HLA in healthy donors. Points from the study as a whole: The tendency of first-cohort TCR clusters to co-occur in the roughly 120 validation repertoires was identified by a subsequent analysis.

Note on this clone: What it binds is not known.

Separate from the roughly 720-subject first cohort was the approximately 120-subject validation cohort, to which the donors belonged. The ends were cut back, 3 bases at V and 3 bases at J, with 9 bases in the middle. The CDR3 loop spans 14 amino acids. Germline CDR1 reads SGHRS; CDR2 reads YFSETQ. Generated by immunoSEQ multiplex PCR, the TCRdb table keeps only in-frame clones and is missing some. The profile covers roughly 140,000 clones, with 85% to 90% appearing a single time and 3% to 3.5% taken by the ten largest. The chain joins TRBV5-1 to TRBJ2-2; no clear D. This receptor was obtained from a woman under 30 in good health and CMV-seropositive. Input material: PBMCs. CDR3 bases: TGCGCCAGCAGCTCCTACTTTGACACCGGGGAGCTGTTTTTT. It yields the protein CASSSYFDTGELFF.